These 4 T cell receptor beta chains came from one sample sequenced in a study of blood T cell repertoires in COVID-19. Measured with immunoSEQ multiplex PCR; TCRdb has only the in-frame clones, and not every one. In the table there are approximately 130,000 clones, 88% of which are singletons. Sequenced material: peripheral blood. All receptors derive from a human donor in a cohort sampled during active COVID-19.

This chain connects TRBV15 to TRBJ2-1; D is ambiguous. CDR1 is LNHNV and CDR2 is YYDKDF in the germline V gene (reference sequence). V lost 0 bases and J lost 9, with 12 bases in between. CDR3 length: 14 amino acids. CDR3 nucleotide sequence: TGTGCCACCAGCAGAGATTTTGAGAGTGTTGAGCAGTTCTTC. As protein: CATSRDFESVEQFF.

This clone is large within its sample. This rearrangement joins TRBV14 to TRBJ2-7; no clear D. This CDR3 contains 12 residues. Germline V lookup: CDR1 SGHDN, CDR2 FVKESK. V dropped 4 bases and J dropped 3 bases, with 7 bases sitting between them. The CDR3 loop reads CASSPANYEQYF. Here the CDR3 DNA reads TGTGCCAGCAGCCCTGCTAACTACGAGCAGTACTTC.

This rearrangement joins TRBV7-9 to TRBJ2-5, with 8 positions matching TRBD1. Trimming removed 5 bases from V and 1 base from J; junction bases left unmatched: 6. Germline CDR1 is SEHNR and CDR2 is FQNEAQ (reference sequence). The CDR3 length is 15 residues. DNA for the CDR3: TGTGCCAGCAGCGTAACAGGGGGACTCCAAGAGACCCAGTACTTC. This translates into CASSVTGGLQETQYF.

The CDR3 DNA follows: TGCGCCAGCAGCTTGGAGATCCAGGGGACCCAGTACTTC. Translation gives CASSLEIQGTQYF. This chain connects TRBV5-1 to TRBJ2-5, with D possibly being TRBD1 (5 bases). This CDR3 has 13 residues. Between the trimmed V and J ends, which lost 0 bases and 7 bases, there was a span of 10 bases. Germline CDR1 reads SGHRS; CDR2 reads YFSETQ.